This TCR beta chain was obtained from a study of T cell repertoires in cytomegalovirus infection. CDR3 length equals 15 residues. The germline V and J ends were trimmed by 0 bases and 3 bases, with 12 bases remaining between them. Germline values: CDR1 SGHVS, CDR2 FQNEAQ. There are many counts of this clonotype. TCRdb passed the reads through MiXCR, listing each CDR3 protein once. The repertoire has more than 150,000 distinct CDR3 sequences, 15% to 20% of them found once; the top ten carry approximately 2.9%. This sequence was found in a human donor in good health (CMV status not recorded). Some clones in this sample may be carry-over from other donors' samples. The gene calls are TRBV7-8 and TRBJ2-7; the D gene is possibly TRBD2 (6 bases). The sequenced sample consisted of PBMCs. The CDR3 coding sequence is TGTGCCAGCAGCTTAGCGGTAGCGGTGTACTACGAGCAGTACTTC. Encoded protein: CASSLAVAVYYEQYF.